This TCR beta chain was observed in a study of PD-1 blockade in classical Hodgkin lymphoma. Study outcomes and limitations: Any patient who commenced nivolumab under 1 year after ASCT was excluded. Reported findings placed baseline TCR diversity lower in newly diagnosed patients (compared with healthy donors). Patients with a complete response exhibited baseline diversity comparable to newly diagnosed patients.

After autologous stem cell transplantation all patients relapsed, and prior brentuximab vedotin exposure differed between cohorts. The protocol was immunoSEQ multiplex PCR, while the TCRdb copy is restricted to in-frame clones and leaves out a portion. The sample includes roughly 16,000 clones, about 80% of them seen just once. The CDR3 contains 13 residues. V gave up 4 bases and J gave up 4 bases, with 10 bases separating them. Per the germline V gene, CDR1 is SNHLY and CDR2 is FYNNEI. Note on this clone: Its antigen is unknown.

The sequencing used peripheral blood mononuclear cells (PBMCs), collected before the second cycle of nivolumab. The sequence was obtained from a human donor with classical Hodgkin lymphoma. The chain employs TRBV2 and TRBJ1-2; unclear D gene. The DNA of the CDR3 is TGTGCCAGCAGTGTAGAGGACGGCTATGGCTACACCTTC. Translating it yields CASSVEDGYGYTF.